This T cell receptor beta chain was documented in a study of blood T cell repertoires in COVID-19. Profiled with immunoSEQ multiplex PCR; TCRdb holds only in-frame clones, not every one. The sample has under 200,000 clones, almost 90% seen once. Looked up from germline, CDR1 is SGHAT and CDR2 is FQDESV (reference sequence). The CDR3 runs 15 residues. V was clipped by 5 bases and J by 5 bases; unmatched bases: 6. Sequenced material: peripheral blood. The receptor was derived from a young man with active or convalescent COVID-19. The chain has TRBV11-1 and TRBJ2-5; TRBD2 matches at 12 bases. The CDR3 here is CASSDGLAGSETQYF. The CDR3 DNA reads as TGTGCCAGCAGCGACGGACTAGCGGGATCGGAGACCCAGTACTTC. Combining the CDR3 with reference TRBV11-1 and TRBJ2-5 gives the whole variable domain EAEVAQSPRYKITEKSQAVAFWCDPISGHATLYWYRQILGQGPELLVQFQDESVVDDSQLPKDRFSAERLKGVDSTLKIQPAELGDSAMYLCASSDGLAGSETQYFGPGTRLLVL.